One sample yielded the 26 T cell receptor beta chains listed below, sequenced in a study of blood T cell repertoires in COVID-19. Data came from immunoSEQ multiplex PCR; TCRdb stores just in-frame clones and leaves some out. The sample yields roughly 400,000 clones, about nine tenths seen once. The material sequenced was PBMCs or T cells enriched from blood (not recorded which). The source is a woman in her forties who had been exposed to COVID-19.

V usage is TRBV6-6 and J usage is TRBJ1-1; TRBD1 might be the D (5 bases). The V gene lost 6 bases and the J gene lost 4 bases, with 12 bases spanning the gap. The CDR3 consists of 13 residues. Per the germline V gene, CDR1 is MNHNY and CDR2 is SVGAGI (reference sequence). CDR3 amino acids: CASSPGGGTEAFF. CDR3 DNA: TGTGCCAGCAGCCCTGGGGGGGGCACTGAAGCTTTCTTT.

The CDR3 loop reads CASSPSGVSKQPQHF. In DNA, the CDR3 is TGTGCCAGTAGTCCCTCGGGGGTCTCGAAACAGCCCCAGCATTTT. The chain combines TRBV19 with TRBJ1-5, with a tentative D call TRBD1 (5 bases). The CDR3 has 15 residues. V was pared by 5 bases and J by 7 bases, with 18 bases between. Germline V gene data show CDR1 as LNHDA and CDR2 as SQIVND (reference sequence).

The chain carries TRBV11-2 and TRBJ1-3; TRBD1 is a possible D gene (5 bases). Trimming left V 4 bases short and J 0 bases short, with 13 bases between. CDR1 is SGHAT and CDR2 is FQNNGV in the germline V gene. The CDR3 runs 16 residues. The CDR3 reads CASSSIPGNSGNTIYF. CDR3 DNA: TGTGCCAGCAGCTCCATTCCAGGGAACTCTGGAAACACCATATATTTT.

The CDR3 loop is CASSPWGQGSGDYGYTF. The CDR3 DNA follows: TGTGCCAGCAGCCCTTGGGGGCAGGGATCTGGTGACTATGGCTACACCTTC. This chain connects TRBV3-1 (or the pseudogene TRBV3-2) to TRBJ1-2, with D possibly matching TRBD1 (6 bases). The V gene lost 4 bases and the J gene lost 3 bases, with 21 bases spanning the gap. The CDR3 extends over 17 amino acids. CDR1 LGHDT and CDR2 YNNKEL come from the germline V gene (reference sequence).

The chain employs TRBV24-1 and TRBJ1-2, with D possibly TRBD1 on 5 matching bases. The CDR3 has 11 amino acids. Germline CDR1 is KGHDR and CDR2 is SFDVKD. Trimming pared 5 bases from V and 7 bases from J, leaving 7 bases between. CDR3: CATSGRGGYTF. DNA for the CDR3: TGTGCCACCAGTGGAAGGGGTGGCTACACCTTC.

The chain couples TRBV12-5 to TRBJ1-1; D is possibly TRBD1 (5 bases). CDR1 is LGHNT, CDR2 FRNRAP, per germline. The CDR3 loop spans 13 amino acids. Trimming took off 2 bases at V and 4 bases at J, with 8 bases between the two ends. This CDR3 reads CASGLWGGTEAFF. The DNA for the CDR3 is TGTGCTAGTGGTTTGTGGGGGGGCACTGAAGCTTTCTTT.

V is TRBV30 and J is TRBJ1-4; TRBD1 matches at 10 bases. J gave up 7 bases and V 1 base, and 3 bases lay outside the gene matches. CDR3 length: 14 amino acids. Germline V gene lookup returns CDR1 GTSNPN and CDR2 SVGIG (reference sequence). The CDR3 here is CAWSGQGAGEKLFF. The CDR3 bases are TGTGCCTGGAGTGGACAGGGGGCGGGTGAAAAACTGTTTTTT.

This chain connects TRBV2 to TRBJ1-4; unclear D gene. The CDR3 covers 16 residues. Germline CDR1 SNHLY, CDR2 FYNNEI. V was clipped by 2 bases and J by 7 bases, with 17 bases between them. CDR3 region: CASSETPGSVSEKLFF. The CDR3 bases are TGTGCCAGCAGTGAAACCCCGGGGTCGGTATCTGAAAAACTGTTTTTT.

The CDR3 nucleotides read TGTGCCAGTCGGACAGGGTGGTCACCCCTCCACTTT. This codes for CASRTGWSPLHF. J is TRBJ1-6 and V is TRBV12-3 or TRBV12-4; 8 nucleotides agree with TRBD1. The CDR3 is 12 amino acids. V lost 9 bases to trimming and J lost 10 bases; unmatched junction nucleotides: 5.

Notes on this clone: A junction boundary mismatches the germline segment, possibly from a read error. The CDR3 is CASSSEGGPGNTIYF. In DNA, the CDR3 is TGTGCCAGCAGCTCCGAGGGGGGGCCTGGGAACACCATATATTTT. The chain joins TRBV6-5 to TRBJ1-3; weak D call: TRBD1 (6 bases). The CDR3 runs to 15 residues. From germline, CDR1 is MNHEY and CDR2 SVGAGI.

This clone was seen at least ten times. V usage is TRBV29-1 and J usage is TRBJ2-5; TRBD1 matches at 8 bases. The CDR3 length is 14 residues. Germline CDR1 and CDR2: SQVTM and ANQGSEA. Trimming took 7 bases from V and 4 from J; bases not matched to a gene: 11. As DNA, the CDR3 is TGCAGCGCCCTTGGACAGGGAAAAGGAGAGACCCAGTACTTC. Protein: CSALGQGKGETQYF.

The CDR3 nucleotides read TGTGCCAGCAGCGTAGAGGTAGCGGGAGGGAGCACAGATACGCAGTATTTT. It encodes CASSVEVAGGSTDTQYF. The chain employs TRBV9 and TRBJ2-3, with 11 bases that match TRBD2. CDR1 and CDR2 from the germline V gene are SGDLS and YYNGEE. V trimming: 0 bases; J trimming: 0 bases; junction bases outside the gene matches: 3. The CDR3 is made up of 17 amino acids.

The chain recombines TRBV3-1 (or the pseudogene TRBV3-2) with TRBJ2-1, with 9 nucleotides matching TRBD2. V trimming: 0 bases; J trimming: 8 bases; junction bases outside the gene matches: 8. Germline V gives CDR1 LGHDT, CDR2 YNNKEL (reference sequence). This CDR3 comprises 16 residues. This CDR3 is CASSQEIRSGRYEQFF. DNA of the CDR3: TGTGCCAGCAGCCAAGAAATAAGGAGCGGGAGGTATGAGCAGTTCTTC.

This chain connects TRBV3-1 (or the pseudogene TRBV3-2) to TRBJ1-2; 7 bases align to TRBD1. J gave up 4 bases and V 0 bases, and 8 bases lay outside the gene matches. This CDR3 region has 16 residues. Per the germline V gene, CDR1 is LGHDT and CDR2 is YNNKEL (reference sequence). Written as DNA, the CDR3 is TGTGCCAGCAGCCAAGAACTGCGGACAGGCCTCTATGGCTACACCTTC. This sequence encodes CASSQELRTGLYGYTF.

The chain recombines TRBV30 with TRBJ2-3, with D tentatively TRBD2 (5 bases). The CDR3 runs to 15 residues. Trimming stripped 3 bases from V and 3 bases from J, with 16 bases between. Per the germline V gene, CDR1 is GTSNPN and CDR2 is SVGIG (reference sequence). The CDR3, as DNA: TGTGCCTGGAGCCCAGTCTCGGGGAGAACAGATACGCAGTATTTT. It translates to CAWSPVSGRTDTQYF.

The gene calls are TRBV7-3 and TRBJ2-5; D possibly corresponds to TRBD2 (7 bases). This CDR3 has 17 amino acids. Trimming pared 1 base from V and 5 bases from J, leaving 20 bases between. Germline V gene data show CDR1 as SGHTA and CDR2 as FQGTGA. As DNA, the CDR3 is TGTGCCAGCAGCTTAAGGACCCTACCGGGGGGCGGTGAGACCCAGTACTTC. As protein: CASSLRTLPGGGETQYF.

This chain links TRBV10-3 with TRBJ2-5; D remains ambiguous. V was pared by 3 bases and J by 3 bases, with 8 bases between. The CDR3 spans 13 residues. Germline V gives CDR1 ENHRY, CDR2 SYGVKD. CDR3 amino acids: CAISERQEETQYF. CDR3 coding DNA: TGTGCCATCAGTGAACGTCAGGAAGAGACCCAGTACTTC.

This chain uses TRBV24-1 with TRBJ1-4, with D unclear. The CDR3 has 15 residues. In germline, CDR1 is KGHDR, CDR2 SFDVKD. Trimming took off 2 bases at V and 1 base at J, with 7 bases between the two ends. The CDR3, as DNA: TGTGCCACCAGTGATTCGGGAAGAACTAATGAAAAACTGTTTTTT. It yields the protein CATSDSGRTNEKLFF.

This clone turned up a few times. The chain employs TRBV6-6 and TRBJ2-3, with 7 bases that match TRBD2. This CDR3 contains 15 residues. Per the germline V gene, CDR1 is MNHNY and CDR2 is SVGAGI (reference sequence). Germline trimming cut 5 bases from V and 2 bases from J; bases unmatched to any gene: 7. The CDR3 DNA follows: TGTGCCAGCAGTACCGAACTAGCGCTCACAGATACGCAGTATTTT. The encoded protein is CASSTELALTDTQYF.

This clone showed up just once. In DNA, the CDR3 is TGTGCCAGCAGTCTAAGCGGGAGACGGTACGAGCAGTACTTC. Amino acid sequence: CASSLSGRRYEQYF. The chain joins TRBV27 to TRBJ2-7; 8 bases map to TRBD2. In germline, CDR1 is MNHEY, CDR2 SMNVEV (reference sequence). This CDR3 has 14 residues. Trimming took 5 bases from V and 4 from J; bases not matched to a gene: 7.

The J gene is TRBJ1-6, the V gene TRBV3-1 (or the pseudogene TRBV3-2), with 8 bases matching TRBD1. The CDR3 loop spans 16 amino acids. Losses at the gene ends were 0 bases for V and 7 bases for J; bases not matched to a gene: 5. The germline V gene has CDR1 LGHDT and CDR2 YNNKEL (reference sequence). The CDR3 region has the DNA TGTGCCAGCAGCCAAGAAGCAGGACAGGGCAATTCACCCCTCCACTTT. It is translated as CASSQEAGQGNSPLHF.

The rearrangement joins TRBV6-5 to TRBJ1-2; weak D call: TRBD1 (6 bases). Germline CDR1 is MNHEY and CDR2 is SVGAGI. The CDR3 spans 15 residues. V lost 7 bases and J lost 3, with 18 bases in between. CDR3 amino acids: CASTLRVGGDYGYTF. The CDR3 DNA is TGTGCCAGCACCTTAAGGGTAGGGGGAGACTATGGCTACACCTTC.

The CDR3 sequence: CASMAVPTSGTDTQYF. The CDR3 coding sequence is TGCGCCAGTATGGCCGTCCCGACTAGCGGGACAGATACGCAGTATTTT. V gene TRBV5-1 combines with J gene TRBJ2-3; 10 nucleotides line up with TRBD2. CDR1 and CDR2 from the germline V gene are SGHRS and YFSETQ. The CDR3 sequence is 16 residues long. The V segment lost 8 bases and the J segment 3 bases; nucleotides outside the gene matches: 12.

V is TRBV24-1 and J is TRBJ2-1, with 7 bases identical to TRBD2. Germline V gene sequence: CDR1 KGHDR, CDR2 SFDVKD. Losses at the gene ends were 6 bases for V and 7 bases for J; bases not matched to a gene: 5. This CDR3 has 13 residues. The CDR3 is CATSSGKGNEQFF. CDR3 sequence (DNA): TGTGCCACCAGTAGCGGGAAAGGGAATGAGCAGTTCTTC.

The V gene is TRBV9, the J gene TRBJ2-1; 10 positions agree with TRBD2. The CDR3 is 15 residues long. Unmatched junction bases numbered 14, after V lost 4 bases and J lost 13 bases. The germline V gene encodes CDR1 SGDLS and CDR2 YYNGEE. The CDR3 region has the DNA TGTGCCAGCAGCCCTCTAGCGGGGGCCCCCCTAGGACAGTTCTTC. Amino acid sequence: CASSPLAGAPLGQFF.

This sequence joins TRBV2 and TRBJ2-5, with TRBD2 matching over 8 bases. Germline lookup yields CDR1 SNHLY and CDR2 FYNNEI. This CDR3 region has 13 residues. Trimming took 8 bases from V and 1 from J; bases not matched to a gene: 3. The CDR3 region has the DNA TGTGCCAGCCGCGGGGGGCCCCAAGAGACCCAGTACTTC. Protein sequence: CASRGGPQETQYF.